Given below is one TCR beta chain in context. Its antigen target is currently unknown. No much larger clone is present one base from it, and per-base qualities are unavailable. This sample was taken from a study of blood T cell repertoires in COVID-19 (dated by TCRdb to the early 2020s). A note on the overall study: Samples from collaborators originated in the United States, Italy and Spain and spanned both the acute and convalescent phases of COVID-19. The repertoires were released in a freely available public database meant as a resource for research on the immune response to SARS-CoV-2. Nearly every sample came with metadata listing a de-identified subject ID, COVID-19 status, age in years and sex. Samples were obtained from the ongoing ImmuneRACE study (first 160 participants) and from 1,254 subjects provided by 6 global collaborators. Deeply sampled blood TCRbeta repertoires from subjects exposed to, actively infected with, or recovered from COVID-19 were included in the dataset. The material from the prospective study consisted of cDNA or gDNA derived from T cells, B-cell-depleted T cells, or PBMCs. Where available, HLA class I and class II types were obtained from metadata supplied by the sample provider rather than from assay-based typing. Overall study results and their limits: The quantity of clinical and demographic metadata differed by source and by participant and was supplied without curation.

The immunoSEQ Assay, a bias-controlled multiplex PCR, was used to amplify TCRbeta CDR3 regions from genomic DNA. The authors' pipeline ran thus. Nucleated cell counts per sample were estimated from amplification of reference gene primers within the assay. To quantify the absolute abundance of each unique TCRbeta CDR3 rearrangement, sequence reads were collapsed and filtered. For each sample, productive Simpson clonality was calculated as the square root of Simpson's diversity index over productive rearrangements. What TCRdb holds here is the immuneACCESS table cut down to in-frame rearrangements. Part of the clones is not present; checked against another copy, under half of the missing clones reflect an unresolved V gene, and the others are unexplained. V and J calls and clone size are copied from that table; D and trimming were computed from the DNA. For this sample there are some 170,000 clones; 60% to 80% appear just once. The ten largest clones take up 26% of the sample.

Unmatched junction bases come to 7, with V trimmed by 3 bases and J by 4 bases. From a lookup of the germline V gene, CDR1 and CDR2 are SGHNT and YENEEA. The CDR3 runs 15 amino acids, cysteine and phenylalanine included. The kept DNA is CDR3 alone, 45 bases in frame from the first base. Each collaborating institution followed its own protocols to collect whole blood in K2EDTA tubes. For TCRbeta analysis, collaborators shipped samples in one of three forms: frozen whole blood, isolated PBMCs, or DNA extracted from either of those sample types. The sequence is built from TRBV11-3 and TRBJ2-3; a stretch of 7 junction bases matches TRBD2. Sequencing input: peripheral blood. The receptor comes from a woman in her seventies with acute or convalescent COVID-19. The CDR3 protein: CASSFSSGTSDTQYF. DNA sequence: TGTGCCAGCAGCTTTTCCAGCGGGACCTCAGATACGCAGTATTTT.